These 2 T cell receptor beta chains originate from one sample sequenced in a study of PD-1 blockade in classical Hodgkin lymphoma. Each patient relapsed following autologous stem cell transplantation, and prior brentuximab vedotin exposure differed. TCRdb's copy holds only in-frame clones and misses some; the assay was immunoSEQ multiplex PCR. The repertoire holds about 50,000 clones, with roughly 73% as singletons. The sample in question was peripheral blood mononuclear cells (PBMCs), obtained before the second cycle of nivolumab. The receptors shown here come from a human donor with classical Hodgkin lymphoma.

The J gene is TRBJ1-5, the V gene TRBV28; TRBD1 is a possible D gene (5 bases). Trimming removed 3 bases at V and 1 base at J, with 22 bases between. In germline, CDR1 is MDHEN, CDR2 SYDVKM. This CDR3 contains 19 residues. CDR3 sequence reads: CASSFLSRASLGSNQPQHF. CDR3 in DNA: TGTGCCAGCAGTTTCCTCTCCAGGGCGTCTTTGGGGAGCAATCAGCCCCAGCATTTT.

The V and J genes are TRBV10-3 and TRBJ1-2; TRBD1 aligns across 9 bases. The V gene end was trimmed by 0 bases and the J gene end by 3 bases; junction bases not matched to a gene: 14. Per germline, CDR1 ENHRY and CDR2 SYGVKD. The CDR3 runs to 19 residues. The CDR3 nucleotides read TGTGCCATCAGTGAGTCGACTTGGACAGGGGCTCAGCTCGACTATGGCTACACCTTC. Translated: CAISESTWTGAQLDYGYTF.